This T cell receptor (beta chain) was captured in a study of blood T cells in healthy people across ages. This clonotype has a handful of counts. As yet, its antigen is unknown. General study findings and limits: Investigators viewed diversity estimates from one million T cells as underestimates, the study reported.

PCR was performed a second time for about 7 to 12 cycles using a sample-barcoded 5' primer and a J-beta primer mix. TCRdb passed the 5' RACE reads through MiXCR, listing each CDR3 protein once. Of 1.5 million or so distinct CDR3 sequences listed, about 42% are singletons. The CDR3 has 13 residues. The V gene lost 8 bases and the J gene lost 4 bases, with 13 bases spanning the gap. The TCR originated in a woman between 18 and 30 years old in good health. This chain uses TRBV12-3 or TRBV12-4 with TRBJ2-3; D unresolved. The source material was blood. DNA of the CDR3: TGTGCCAGCGGACGCGCCCGGGCAGATACGCAGTATTTT. Translated, it gives CASGRARADTQYF.